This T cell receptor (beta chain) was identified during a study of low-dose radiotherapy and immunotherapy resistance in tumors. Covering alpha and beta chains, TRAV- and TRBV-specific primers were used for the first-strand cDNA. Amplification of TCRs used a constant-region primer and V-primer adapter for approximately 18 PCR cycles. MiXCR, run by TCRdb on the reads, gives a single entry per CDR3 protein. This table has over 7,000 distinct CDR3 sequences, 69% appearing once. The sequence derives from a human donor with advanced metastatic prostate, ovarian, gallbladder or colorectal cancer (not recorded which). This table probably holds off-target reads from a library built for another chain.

CDR3 residues: CASSPTGTGGEQYF. The CDR3, as DNA: TGTGCCAGCAGTCCGACCGGGACAGGGGGCGAGCAGTACTTC. The chain employs TRBV28 and TRBJ2-7; 11 positions agree with TRBD1. The CDR3 totals 14 residues. The V gene's germline CDR1 is MDHEN and CDR2 SYDVKM. The V segment lost 5 bases and the J segment 6 bases; nucleotides outside the gene matches: 6.